The 18 T cell receptor beta chains listed next were all sequenced from one sample in a study of shared clonotypes between healthy human individuals (dated by TCRdb to 2018 to 2020). Receptor amplification or capture employed the immunoSEQ multiplex PCR assay. The table comes from immuneACCESS by way of TCRdb, which keeps in-frame sequences with V and J called. Part of the clones is missing from these tables; in studies checked, under half for an unresolved V gene and the rest for unknown reasons. This sample is represented by a few million clones; around nine tenths of them were singletons. Of the sample, around 0.14% is held by the ten largest clones. Sequencing used naive CD4+ T cells sorted from blood. The label giving this sample's cell subset or site can be read as: CD45RA+ positively selected. These receptors were obtained from a man younger than 35 in good health.

V is TRBV5-1 and J is TRBJ1-6, with D perhaps TRBD1 (5 bases). Per the germline V gene, CDR1 is SGHRS and CDR2 is YFSETQ. The CDR3 has 14 residues. V was clipped by 4 bases and J by 5 bases, with 10 bases between them. The CDR3 bases are TGCGCCAGCAGCGCGACAGAGAATAATTCACCCCTCCACTTT. Protein product: CASSATENNSPLHF.

The V and J genes are TRBV7-9 and TRBJ2-5; tentative D call: TRBD2 (6 bases). Germline loops: CDR1 SEHNR, CDR2 FQNEAQ (reference sequence). V was pared by 0 bases and J by 5 bases, with 10 bases between. The CDR3 contains 14 residues. DNA for the CDR3: TGTGCCAGCAGCTTAGCCGGAGGGTTGGAGACCCAGTACTTC. Protein product: CASSLAGGLETQYF.

The V and J genes are TRBV9 and TRBJ2-1; TRBD1 is a possible D gene (6 bases). The CDR3 sequence is 13 residues long. Germline V gene lookup returns CDR1 SGDLS and CDR2 YYNGEE. V was pared by 5 bases and J by 6 bases, with 12 bases between. The CDR3 is CASRGAQGNEQFF. DNA for the CDR3: TGTGCCAGCAGGGGGGCCCAGGGCAATGAGCAGTTCTTC.

The rearrangement joins TRBV9 to TRBJ2-7; D perhaps matches TRBD2 (6 bases). The germline gives CDR1 SGDLS, CDR2 YYNGEE. Deletions cut 0 bases from V and 4 bases from J, with 14 bases between. The CDR3 runs 15 residues. CDR3 region: CASSVGTGDIYEQYF. The DNA of the CDR3 is TGTGCCAGCAGCGTAGGGACGGGAGATATTTACGAGCAGTACTTC.

The rearrangement uses TRBV5-1 and TRBJ2-5; possible D gene TRBD2, 7 bases. With 2 bases removed from V and 2 bases from J, the gap between germline ends came to 22 bases. The CDR3 sequence is 18 residues long. The germline V gene has CDR1 SGHRS and CDR2 YFSETQ. In DNA, the CDR3 is TGCGCCAGCAGCTTAGATTGGCTAGCACAGGGAGGGCAAGAGACCCAGTACTTC. Its protein product is CASSLDWLAQGGQETQYF.

Of note for this clone: Other DNA sequences in this sample translate to the same CDR3. The chain couples TRBV2 to TRBJ2-5, with D unresolved. The J call is uncertain, as TRBJ2-7 better fits the DNA end. Germline V CDR1 and CDR2: SNHLY, FYNNEI. The CDR3 covers 11 residues. DNA of the CDR3: TGTGCCAGCCGGCTCACCTACGAGCAGTACTTC. Translating it yields CASRLTYEQYF.

CDR3 nucleotide sequence: TGTGCCAGCAGCTCCGGACAGGGGCTCTCCTACGAGCAGTACTTC. Its translation is CASSSGQGLSYEQYF. The genes are TRBV7-9 and TRBJ2-7; 9 nucleotides agree with TRBD1. After removal of 4 bases from V and 0 bases from J, the junction contained 4 bases not matched to a gene. This CDR3 contains 15 residues. Germline lookup yields CDR1 SEHNR and CDR2 FQNEAQ (reference sequence).

Of note for this clone: The sample holds other DNA sequences that translate to the same CDR3. The DNA for the CDR3 is TGTGCCTGGAGCGCGAATAGCAATCAGCCCCAGCATTTT. It is translated as CAWSANSNQPQHF. J is TRBJ1-5 and V is TRBV30; no firm D call. The CDR3 covers 13 residues. The V end was cut by 3 bases, the J end by 0 bases, with 6 bases between. Looked up from germline, CDR1 is GTSNPN and CDR2 is SVGIG (reference sequence).

The gene calls are TRBV7-9 and TRBJ2-7; no clear D. V was trimmed by 0 bases and J by 3 bases, leaving 6 bases between them. Germline CDR1 is SEHNR and CDR2 is FQNEAQ (reference sequence). The CDR3 contains 13 residues. Here the CDR3 DNA reads TGTGCCAGCAGCTTAGCGGTATTCTACGAGCAGTACTTC. Its translation: CASSLAVFYEQYF.

On this clone: Additional DNA sequences in this sample encode the identical CDR3. This chain uses TRBV7-2 with TRBJ2-3; no reliable D call. Per germline, CDR1 SGHTA and CDR2 FQGNSA. The CDR3 spans 15 residues. The V and J ends lost 2 bases and 0 bases respectively, with 9 bases between them. The CDR3 bases are TGTGCCAGCAGCTTAACGGGCTCTAGCACAGATACGCAGTATTTT. Protein sequence: CASSLTGSSTDTQYF.

The chain links TRBV10-2 to TRBJ2-5; the match to TRBD2 covers 12 bases. CDR1 is WSHSY, CDR2 SAAADI, per germline. Unmatched junction bases numbered 13, after V lost 4 bases and J lost 4 bases. This CDR3 has 18 amino acids. The CDR3: CASSGGGTSGLRGETQYF. The CDR3 DNA follows: TGCGCCAGCAGTGGAGGGGGGACTAGCGGGCTTCGAGGAGAGACCCAGTACTTC.

This rearrangement joins TRBV14 to TRBJ2-7; D unresolved. This CDR3 contains 14 residues. Germline CDR1 and CDR2: SGHDN and FVKESK. V lost 1 base to trimming and J lost 5 bases, with 12 bases between them. CDR3 sequence reads: CASSQGPVDHEQYF. Here the CDR3 DNA reads TGTGCCAGCAGCCAAGGTCCGGTGGACCACGAGCAGTACTTC.

The chain carries TRBV19 and TRBJ1-1, with TRBD1 identical over 9 bases. The CDR3 totals 14 residues. Germline V CDR1 and CDR2: LNHDA, SQIVND (reference sequence). Losses at the gene ends were 7 bases for V and 6 bases for J; bases not matched to a gene: 9. CDR3 region: CASKGQGGGSEAFF. CDR3 nucleotide sequence: TGTGCCAGTAAGGGACAGGGAGGCGGTTCTGAAGCTTTCTTT. The full variable domain, rest sourced from reference TRBV19 and TRBJ1-1, is DGGITQSPKYLFRKEGQNVTLSCEQNLNHDAMYWYRQDPGQGLRLIYYSQIVNDFQKGDIAEGYSVSREKKESFPLTVTSAQKNPTAFYLCASKGQGGGSEAFFGQGTRLTVV.

The chain joins TRBV18 to TRBJ2-5, with a possible D match to TRBD2 (5 bases). CDR1 and CDR2 (germline): KGHSH, LQKENI. The CDR3 has 14 residues. V was cut by 6 bases and J by 5 bases, with 16 bases left in between. CDR3 loop: CASSLGLNTETQYF. CDR3 nucleotides: TGTGCCAGCTCCCTCGGACTGAATACGGAGACCCAGTACTTC.

A note on this clone: Other DNA sequences within the sample encode an identical CDR3. The genes are TRBV5-1 and TRBJ2-3, with 9 bases fitting TRBD2. V was clipped by 0 bases and J by 2 bases; unmatched bases: 4. CDR1 is SGHRS, CDR2 YFSETQ, per germline. This CDR3 is built from 16 residues. Here the CDR3 reads CASSLGLAGATDTQYF. The CDR3 DNA reads TGCGCCAGCAGCTTGGGGTTAGCGGGGGCCACAGATACGCAGTATTTT.

CDR3 DNA sequence: TGTGCCAGCAAAAAAGGGGCGGAAGAGACCCAGTACTTC. Its protein product is CASKKGAEETQYF. The chain employs TRBV6-5 and TRBJ2-5, with a possible D match to TRBD1 (5 bases). V was clipped by 7 bases and J by 3 bases, with 12 bases between them. Germline V gene sequence: CDR1 MNHEY, CDR2 SVGAGI. The CDR3 spans 13 residues.

CDR3 DNA: TGTGCCTGTGTTGACAGGGGCGGAAGGACCCAGTACTTC. Translated: CACVDRGGRTQYF. The V gene is TRBV6-1, the J gene TRBJ2-5, with 8 bases identical to TRBD1. The CDR3 is made up of 13 amino acids. The germline V gene encodes CDR1 MNHNS and CDR2 SASEGT. Trimming at V came to 11 bases and at J to 7 bases, leaving 12 bases not matched to a gene.

V and J are TRBV2 and TRBJ1-1, with D hard to call. The CDR3 runs 13 residues. Germline V gene sequence: CDR1 SNHLY, CDR2 FYNNEI. V was shortened by 4 bases and J by 3 bases, with 9 bases between the two germline ends. The CDR3 loop reads CASSVDPYTEAFF. As DNA, the CDR3 is TGTGCCAGCAGTGTCGACCCTTACACTGAAGCTTTCTTT.